This T cell receptor (beta chain) was recorded in a study of blood T cell repertoires in COVID-19. At the level of the study: The United States, Italy and Spain provided the acute and convalescent COVID-19 samples. Sources were T cells, B-cell-depleted T cells, or PBMCs; the material itself was cDNA or gDNA.

The V gene's germline CDR1 is SQVTM and CDR2 ANQGSEA. V lost 6 bases to trimming and J lost 0 bases; unmatched junction nucleotides: 4. The CDR3 covers 13 residues. In the study's own analysis: Estimation of nucleated cell counts was performed using reference gene primer amplification. Only in-frame clones appear in the TCRdb table, and some are missing; sequencing was by immunoSEQ multiplex PCR. V and J calls and clone size follow that table, whereas D and trimming were derived from the DNA. Of around 190,000 clones in the sample, 80% were seen once. The sequence was obtained from a man aged 60 to 69 with acute or convalescent COVID-19. This chain joins TRBV29-1 and TRBJ2-7, with 8 bases aligning to TRBD1. Sequences were obtained from peripheral blood. The CDR3 coding sequence is TGCAGCGTCACAGGGGGTTCCTCCTACGAGCAGTACTTC. It specifies CSVTGGSSYEQYF.